Below are 15 T cell receptor beta chains sequenced from a single sample in a study of T cell responses to AZD1222 COVID-19 vaccine. Sequencing was performed with immunoSEQ multiplex PCR; in TCRdb, only in-frame clones are kept and a portion is missing. The repertoire holds roughly 150,000 clones, with about 91% as singletons. The sample in question was peripheral blood, obtained on day 0 of MenACWY control vaccination. The receptors were gathered from an adult in good health.

This chain joins TRBV7-9 and TRBJ2-1, with D tentatively TRBD1 (6 bases). Trimming stripped 2 bases from V and 4 bases from J, with 15 bases between. Germline lookup yields CDR1 SEHNR and CDR2 FQNEAQ (reference sequence). The CDR3 consists of 16 residues. CDR3 sequence (DNA): TGTGCCAGCAGCTTAAGATGGGTACAGGGTTACAATGAGCAGTTCTTC. The encoded protein is CASSLRWVQGYNEQFF.

The chain is built from TRBV28 and TRBJ2-2; D is unclear. V was cut by 5 bases and J by 7 bases, with 14 bases left in between. CDR1 and CDR2 from the germline V gene are MDHEN and SYDVKM. CDR3 length: 14 amino acids. The DNA for the CDR3 is TGTGCCAGCAGTCCGCGACGAGGAATCGGGGAGCTGTTTTTT. Protein product: CASSPRRGIGELFF.

The genes are TRBV28 and TRBJ1-3, with TRBD1 identical over 7 bases. The ends lost 6 bases at V and 1 base at J; junction bases unmatched: 6. The CDR3 length is 15 residues. Germline assignment: CDR1 MDHEN and CDR2 SYDVKM. In DNA form, the CDR3 reads TGTGCCAGCAGCCAGGGGGGGCAATCTGGAAACACCATATATTTT. Residues: CASSQGGQSGNTIYF.

The rearrangement joins TRBV6-1 to TRBJ1-1; D unclear. This CDR3 is built from 13 residues. Trimming stripped 0 bases from V and 4 bases from J, with 6 bases between. In germline, CDR1 is MNHNS, CDR2 SASEGT. In nucleotides, the CDR3 is TGTGCCAGCAGTGAAGCTCGCACCACTGAAGCTTTCTTT. Amino acid sequence: CASSEARTTEAFF.

The chain carries TRBV9 and TRBJ2-5; 10 bases agree with TRBD2. CDR3 length: 16 residues. Unmatched junction bases numbered 6, after V lost 0 bases and J lost 4 bases. CDR1 and CDR2 (germline): SGDLS, YYNGEE. In DNA form, the CDR3 reads TGTGCCAGCAGCGTAGCCCCAGCGGGAGGGGGAGAGACCCAGTACTTC. Protein sequence: CASSVAPAGGGETQYF.

This chain uses TRBV6-2 or TRBV6-3 with TRBJ1-1; D remains ambiguous. CDR1 is MNHEY and CDR2 is SVGEGT in the germline V gene. CDR3 length equals 13 residues. Trimming pared 7 bases from V and 8 bases from J, leaving 17 bases between. The CDR3 nucleotides are TGTGCCAGCACCCCCGGACGGTACAAAGAAGCTTTCTTT. Translating gives CASTPGRYKEAFF.

About this clone itself: The same CDR3 also results from other DNA sequences found in this sample. This chain links TRBV28 with TRBJ2-7; D not certain. The V gene's germline CDR1 is MDHEN and CDR2 SYDVKM. This CDR3 has 12 residues. V was trimmed by 2 bases and J by 1 base, leaving 3 bases between them. The CDR3 is CASSLGSYEQYF. As DNA, the CDR3 is TGTGCCAGCAGTTTAGGGTCCTACGAGCAGTACTTC.

The V and J genes are TRBV18 and TRBJ1-2; D remains unclear. Germline loops: CDR1 KGHSH, CDR2 LQKENI. Between the trimmed V and J ends, which lost 4 bases and 0 bases, there was a span of 12 bases. The CDR3 consists of 15 residues. CDR3: CASSRGSIANYGYTF. The CDR3, as DNA: TGTGCCAGCTCACGCGGGAGCATAGCTAACTATGGCTACACCTTC.

J is TRBJ1-1 and V is TRBV7-8, with D maybe TRBD1 (5 bases). This CDR3 comprises 14 residues. The V gene lost 2 bases and the J gene lost 5 bases, with 12 bases spanning the gap. Germline V lookup: CDR1 SGHVS, CDR2 FQNEAQ. The CDR3 sequence: CASSLRGGVTEAFF. The CDR3 nucleotides are TGTGCCAGCAGCTTACGTGGAGGGGTTACTGAAGCTTTCTTT.

Turning to this clone: This sample also contains other DNA sequences that code for the same CDR3. The genes are TRBV19 and TRBJ1-1, with TRBD1 as a possible D gene (6 bases). Germline V gene sequence: CDR1 LNHDA, CDR2 SQIVND (reference sequence). The CDR3 runs 13 residues. V was pared by 3 bases and J by 3 bases, with 8 bases between. The CDR3 loop is CASSMKGDTEAFF. As DNA, the CDR3 is TGTGCCAGTAGTATGAAGGGGGACACTGAAGCTTTCTTT.

The J gene is TRBJ1-6, the V gene TRBV7-9; 8 bases map to TRBD1. The germline V gene encodes CDR1 SEHNR and CDR2 FQNEAQ (reference sequence). The CDR3 is 15 amino acids. Trimming removed 1 base from V and 5 bases from J; junction bases left unmatched: 1. CDR3 nucleotides: TGTGCCAGCAGCTTAGGGACAGGGAATAATTCACCCCTCCACTTT. Its translation is CASSLGTGNNSPLHF.

This clone was counted a few times. The chain has TRBV27 and TRBJ1-5; no clear D gene. V was cut by 7 bases and J by 0 bases, with 7 bases left in between. This CDR3 has 13 residues. Per germline, CDR1 MNHEY and CDR2 SMNVEV (reference sequence). Here the CDR3 reads CASKFNSNQPQHF. CDR3 bases: TGTGCCAGCAAATTTAATAGCAATCAGCCCCAGCATTTT.

This clone was counted a few times. The rearrangement uses TRBV19 and TRBJ1-5; D ambiguous. V lost 2 bases, J lost 1 base, and 9 bases lay in between. In germline, CDR1 is LNHDA, CDR2 SQIVND (reference sequence). This CDR3 has 15 amino acids. Here the CDR3 reads CASSIKGTSNQPQHF. CDR3 DNA sequence: TGTGCCAGTAGTATAAAGGGCACAAGCAATCAGCCCCAGCATTTT.

The gene calls are TRBV11-1 and TRBJ2-5; D gene unclear. The V gene lost 2 bases and the J gene lost 5 bases, with 9 bases spanning the gap. Germline V gene data show CDR1 as SGHAT and CDR2 as FQDESV (reference sequence). CDR3 length: 13 residues. The CDR3 is CASSLIDAETQYF. DNA of the CDR3: TGTGCCAGCAGCTTAATAGATGCGGAGACCCAGTACTTC.

V usage is TRBV29-1 and J usage is TRBJ2-7; no clear D. Trimming cost V 0 bases and J 4 bases, with 13 bases left between them. The CDR3 spans 14 residues. Germline CDR1 and CDR2: SQVTM and ANQGSEA. The CDR3 bases are TGCAGCGTTGAAGATCATGACACGTCGTACGAGCAGTACTTC. This codes for CSVEDHDTSYEQYF.